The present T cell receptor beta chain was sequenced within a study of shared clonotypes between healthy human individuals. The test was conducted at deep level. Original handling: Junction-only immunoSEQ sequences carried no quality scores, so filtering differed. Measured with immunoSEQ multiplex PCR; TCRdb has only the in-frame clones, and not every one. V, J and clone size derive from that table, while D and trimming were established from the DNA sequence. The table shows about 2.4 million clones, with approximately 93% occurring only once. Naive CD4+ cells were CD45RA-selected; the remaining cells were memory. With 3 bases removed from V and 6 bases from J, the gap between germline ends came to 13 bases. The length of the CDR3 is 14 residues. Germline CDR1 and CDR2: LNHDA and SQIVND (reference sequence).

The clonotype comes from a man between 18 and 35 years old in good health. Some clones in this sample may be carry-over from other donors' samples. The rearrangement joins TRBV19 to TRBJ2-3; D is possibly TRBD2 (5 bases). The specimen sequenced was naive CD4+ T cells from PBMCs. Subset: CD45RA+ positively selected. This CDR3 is CASSIGGSLDTQYF. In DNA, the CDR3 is TGTGCCAGTAGTATCGGAGGATCTCTGGATACGCAGTATTTT.